The 26 T cell receptor beta chains in this list originate from one sample, sequenced in a study of CD8 T cells in ankylosing spondylitis. TCRdb re-called the 5' RACE reads with MiXCR, one entry per CDR3 protein. This table holds fewer than 400,000 distinct CDR3 sequences, about 15% found once. The sample comprised blood, either unsorted or a sorted T cell fraction (not recorded which). The receptors originated from a male donor with ankylosing spondylitis or in good health (not recorded which).

The V gene is TRBV6-5, the J gene TRBJ1-2; D may be TRBD1 (5 bases). V dropped 0 bases and J dropped 8 bases, with 19 bases sitting between them. There are 16 residues in the CDR3. Per germline, CDR1 MNHEY and CDR2 SVGAGI. Here the CDR3 reads CASSYSTVILGGGYTF. Written as DNA, the CDR3 is TGTGCCAGCAGTTACTCGACGGTGATCCTGGGGGGAGGCTACACCTTC.

The chain couples TRBV29-1 to TRBJ2-1; D call uncertain. The length of the CDR3 is 14 residues. In germline, CDR1 is SQVTM, CDR2 ANQGSEA. The V and J ends lost 5 bases and 0 bases respectively, with 11 bases between them. CDR3 DNA: TGCAGCGTTTCGGGCCCAAGCTCCTACAATGAGCAGTTCTTC. It codes for CSVSGPSSYNEQFF.

This sequence joins TRBV29-1 and TRBJ2-5; D uncertain. Germline V gene sequence: CDR1 SQVTM, CDR2 ANQGSEA. The length of the CDR3 is 13 residues. Trimming removed 6 bases at V and 1 base at J, with 12 bases between. Written as DNA, the CDR3 is TGCAGCGTCGGGCGGCAGTTCCAAGAGACCCAGTACTTC. This gives the protein CSVGRQFQETQYF.

This clonotype was detected many times. V and J are TRBV2 and TRBJ1-1, with D maybe TRBD1 (5 bases). The CDR3 consists of 13 residues. The V end lost 4 bases, the J end lost 0 bases, and 6 bases lay between the germline ends. Germline V gene sequence: CDR1 SNHLY, CDR2 FYNNEI. This CDR3 reads CASSGQMNTEAFF. Here the CDR3 DNA reads TGTGCCAGCAGTGGACAGATGAACACTGAAGCTTTCTTT.

This clonotype has a handful of counts. The CDR3 DNA reads TGTGCCAGCAGCTTGGATGGGGGGATGAGGGGCTACACCTTC. Translated, it gives CASSLDGGMRGYTF. This chain uses TRBV11-2 with TRBJ1-2; TRBD1 might be the D (5 bases). Germline lookup yields CDR1 SGHAT and CDR2 FQNNGV. V lost 3 bases and J 8 bases, leaving 16 bases between the germline ends. This CDR3 spans 14 amino acids.

This clonotype appeared a few times. The chain is built from TRBV4-1 and TRBJ2-1; 13 positions match TRBD2. V lost 4 bases to trimming and J lost 7 bases; unmatched junction nucleotides: 7. Germline V gene lookup returns CDR1 MGHRA and CDR2 YSYEKL. This CDR3 is 16 amino acids long. The CDR3: CASSLPRTSGGNEQFF. Here the CDR3 DNA reads TGCGCCAGCAGCCTCCCCCGGACTAGCGGGGGAAATGAGCAGTTCTTC.

This clonotype has at least ten counts. The V gene is TRBV12-3 or TRBV12-4, the J gene TRBJ2-1, with 9 bases lining up with TRBD2. Trimming removed 7 bases from V and 2 bases from J; junction bases left unmatched: 6. CDR3 size: 15 residues. The CDR3 here is CASTVTSGPYNEQFF. In nucleotides, the CDR3 is TGTGCCAGCACCGTGACTAGCGGTCCCTACAATGAGCAGTTCTTC.

In this sample, this clonotype turned up a few times. The rearrangement joins TRBV5-5 to TRBJ2-7; 7 nucleotides line up with TRBD1. The germline gives CDR1 SGHKS, CDR2 YYEKEE (reference sequence). There are 14 residues in the CDR3. V lost 3 bases to trimming and J lost 0 bases; unmatched junction nucleotides: 3. As DNA, the CDR3 is TGTGCCAGCAGCTACCGGGACAGCTCCTACGAGCAGTACTTC. It is translated as CASSYRDSSYEQYF.

This clonotype was recorded many times. V and J are TRBV12-3 or TRBV12-4 and TRBJ2-5; possibly TRBD1 for D (6 bases). The CDR3 extends over 14 amino acids. Trimming stripped 5 bases from V and 4 bases from J, with 14 bases between. This chain's CDR3 is CASSRDISRETQYF. Here the CDR3 DNA reads TGTGCCAGCAGTAGGGACATTTCCAGAGAGACCCAGTACTTC.

This clonotype has ten or more counts. V is TRBV29-1 and J is TRBJ2-3; 11 bases are shared with TRBD1. The CDR3 is 15 amino acids. The germline gives CDR1 SQVTM, CDR2 ANQGSEA. The V segment lost 2 bases and the J segment 3 bases; nucleotides outside the gene matches: 4. As DNA, the CDR3 is TGCAGCGTTGAAAAAGGGACAGGGGGGACAGATACGCAGTATTTT. Protein: CSVEKGTGGTDTQYF.

This clonotype was seen repeatedly, ten times or more. The chain combines TRBV5-1 with TRBJ2-2; D is uncertain. Germline V gene sequence: CDR1 SGHRS, CDR2 YFSETQ. CDR3 length equals 13 residues. V was pared by 0 bases and J by 2 bases, with 2 bases between. In nucleotides, the CDR3 is TGCGCCAGCAGCTTGGACAACACCGGGGAGCTGTTTTTT. It specifies CASSLDNTGELFF.

The chain links TRBV19 to TRBJ1-6, with D unresolved. CDR3 length: 14 amino acids. Germline CDR1 is LNHDA and CDR2 is SQIVND (reference sequence). V lost 7 bases and J lost 4, with 11 bases in between. DNA of the CDR3: TGTGCCAGTAATCGCCGGGGATATAATTCACCCCTCCACTTT. Encoded protein: CASNRRGYNSPLHF. Combining the CDR3 with reference TRBV19 and TRBJ1-6 gives the whole variable domain DGGITQSPKYLFRKEGQNVTLSCEQNLNHDAMYWYRQDPGQGLRLIYYSQIVNDFQKGDIAEGYSVSREKKESFPLTVTSAQKNPTAFYLCASNRRGYNSPLHFGNGTRLTVT.

This clonotype was counted only a few times. The J gene is TRBJ1-6, the V gene TRBV27; D uncertain. This CDR3 contains 13 residues. Germline assignment: CDR1 MNHEY and CDR2 SMNVEV (reference sequence). The germline V and J ends were trimmed by 3 bases and 7 bases, with 7 bases remaining between them. CDR3 in DNA: TGTGCCAGCAGTTTTGTGACAAATTCACCCCTCCACTTT. Translating it yields CASSFVTNSPLHF.

This clonotype showed up just a few times. The chain employs TRBV6-1 and TRBJ2-7, with a weak D call TRBD1 (6 bases). Per germline, CDR1 MNHNS and CDR2 SASEGT. V dropped 5 bases and J dropped 1 base, with 18 bases sitting between them. This CDR3 contains 16 residues. Here the CDR3 DNA reads TGTGCCAGCAGTCCGACCCTTCGGGACACATCCTACGAGCAGTACTTC. Translated: CASSPTLRDTSYEQYF.

This clonotype has more than one count but fewer than ten. The chain has TRBV25-1 and TRBJ2-1; 9 positions match TRBD2. Trimming took 6 bases from V and 9 from J; bases not matched to a gene: 12. This CDR3 is built from 15 residues. Per germline, CDR1 MGHDK and CDR2 SYGVNS. For the CDR3, the DNA is TGTGCCAGCAGCCCGGGACTAGCAAACCCCAGTGAGCAGTTCTTC. The encoded protein is CASSPGLANPSEQFF.

The rearrangement links TRBV20-1 to TRBJ2-7; the D is unclear. Germline V gives CDR1 DFQATT, CDR2 SNEGSKA (reference sequence). V lost 1 base, J lost 4 bases, and 11 bases lay in between. This CDR3 is 13 amino acids long. CDR3 DNA: TGCAGTGCTAGAGGATACGCCGGGTACGAGCAGTACTTC. Translated, it gives CSARGYAGYEQYF.

This clonotype was recorded a few times. The V call is TRBV20-1, the J call TRBJ2-1, with D maybe TRBD2 (7 bases). V was trimmed by 6 bases and J by 5 bases, leaving 17 bases between them. Germline V gives CDR1 DFQATT, CDR2 SNEGSKA (reference sequence). CDR3 length: 14 amino acids. The CDR3 DNA follows: TGCAGTGCCCGAGGCCGGGGGGCCAACAATGAGCAGTTCTTC. Protein sequence: CSARGRGANNEQFF.

The rearrangement joins TRBV27 to TRBJ1-4; possible D gene TRBD1, 5 bases. The length of the CDR3 is 16 residues. Germline V gene data show CDR1 as MNHEY and CDR2 as SMNVEV (reference sequence). V was shortened by 6 bases and J by 7 bases, with 21 bases between the two germline ends. The CDR3 loop is CASSRVRGGVGEKLFF. The DNA of the CDR3 is TGTGCCAGCAGCCGCGTGAGGGGAGGGGTAGGTGAAAAACTGTTTTTT.

This clonotype was recorded at least ten times. At one boundary the junction diverges from the germline segment, which might be a read error. V and J are TRBV29-1 and TRBJ1-1; 7 positions agree with TRBD1. The CDR3 loop spans 17 amino acids. The germline V gene encodes CDR1 SQVTM and CDR2 ANQGSEA. CDR3 nucleotides: TGCAGCGTGGGAGAAGGGGGCTTGTTATCAGGAATACCGCCTAGGGTCTTT. Amino acids: CSVGEGGLLSGIPPRVF. The whole variable domain, filled in from reference TRBV29-1 and TRBJ1-1, reads SAVISQKPSRDICQRGTSLTIQCQVDSQVTMMFWYRQQPGQSLTLIATANQGSEATYESGFVIDKFPISRPNLTFSTLTVSNMSPEDSSIYLCSVGEGGLLSGIPPRVFGQGTRLTVV.

V and J are TRBV10-3 and TRBJ2-3; D may match TRBD1 or TRBD2 (6 bases each). The CDR3 consists of 12 residues. Germline lookup yields CDR1 ENHRY and CDR2 SYGVKD. Trimming pared 11 bases from V and 4 bases from J, leaving 13 bases between. CDR3: CARGPSPDTQYF. For the CDR3, the DNA is TGTGCCCGGGGGCCCTCCCCAGATACGCAGTATTTT.

This clonotype appeared a few times. The rearrangement links TRBV6-1 to TRBJ1-1; D is unclear. V dropped 8 bases and J dropped 0 bases, with 10 bases sitting between them. Germline CDR1 and CDR2: MNHNS and SASEGT. The CDR3 loop spans 13 amino acids. The CDR3 loop reads CASWVTMNTEAFF. CDR3 sequence (DNA): TGTGCCAGCTGGGTCACAATGAACACTGAAGCTTTCTTT.

The CDR3 DNA is TGTGCCAGCAGTTCCGTAGGACTCTCCTACGAGCAGTACTTC. Translated, it gives CASSSVGLSYEQYF. The chain is built from TRBV6-5 and TRBJ2-7; maybe TRBD2 (5 bases). Looked up from germline, CDR1 is MNHEY and CDR2 is SVGAGI. Trimming shortened V by 4 bases and J by 0 bases, and 10 bases separated the two germline ends. The CDR3 loop spans 14 amino acids.

Only a few counts were recorded for this clonotype. This sequence joins TRBV25-1 and TRBJ2-2, with D maybe TRBD1 (6 bases). V dropped 5 bases and J dropped 6 bases, with 19 bases sitting between them. The germline V gene has CDR1 MGHDK and CDR2 SYGVNS. There are 16 residues in the CDR3. CDR3 protein: CASSPLDRGRAGELFF. CDR3 DNA sequence: TGTGCCAGCAGTCCCCTTGATAGGGGGAGAGCCGGGGAGCTGTTTTTT. The full variable domain, in which reference TRBV25-1 and TRBJ2-2 provide the parts outside the CDR3, is EADIYQTPRYLVIGTGKKITLECSQTMGHDKMYWYQQDPGMELHLIHYSYGVNSTEKGDLSSESTVSRIRTEHFPLTLESARPSHTSQYLCASSPLDRGRAGELFFGEGSRLTVL.

The chain employs TRBV7-2 and TRBJ2-7; no firm D call. Germline V gene data show CDR1 as SGHTA and CDR2 as FQGNSA. The CDR3 runs 13 residues. V was shortened by 0 bases and J by 7 bases, with 10 bases between the two germline ends. The CDR3 reads CASSLAPQKEQYF. CDR3 coding DNA: TGTGCCAGCAGCTTAGCGCCACAGAAGGAGCAGTACTTC.

DNA of the CDR3: TGTGCCAGCACCAAGGCTAGCGGGGGTTCCGGGGAGCTGTTTTTT. It translates to CASTKASGGSGELFF. The genes are TRBV3-1 and TRBJ2-2; the match to TRBD2 covers 10 bases. The ends lost 7 bases at V and 6 bases at J; junction bases unmatched: 8. The CDR3 loop spans 15 amino acids. Germline CDR1 reads LGHDT; CDR2 reads YNNKEL (reference sequence).

This clonotype was picked up a small number of times. The rearrangement uses TRBV14 and TRBJ2-1; D ambiguous. CDR1 and CDR2 (germline): SGHDN, FVKESK. The CDR3 spans 17 residues. V lost 3 bases and J 4 bases, leaving 19 bases between the germline ends. The CDR3 bases are TGTGCCAGCAGCCACAGTTATCCTCTTGAGACTTACAATGAGCAGTTCTTC. Translated, it gives CASSHSYPLETYNEQFF. The full variable domain, rest sourced from reference TRBV14 and TRBJ2-1, is EAGVTQFPSHSVIEKGQTVTLRCDPISGHDNLYWYRRVMGKEIKFLLHFVKESKQDESGMPNNRFLAERTGGTYSTLKVQPAELEDSGVYFCASSHSYPLETYNEQFFGPGTRLTVL.